This TCR beta chain came from a study of blood T cell repertoires in COVID-19. Overall study context: In each case, the material was cDNA or gDNA derived from T cells, B-cell-depleted T cells, or PBMCs.

This table comes from immunoSEQ multiplex PCR, and its TCRdb copy is limited to in-frame clones, with some not included. The repertoire holds about 220,000 clones, with around 81% as singletons. The CDR3 totals 16 residues. The J segment lost 3 bases and the V segment lost 4 bases, leaving 7 bases of the junction unmatched. Per the germline V gene, CDR1 is LNHDA and CDR2 is SQIVND (reference sequence). For this clone: The same CDR3 arises from other DNA sequences in this sample as well.

This sequence originates from a human donor in a cohort sampled during active COVID-19. Sequences were obtained from peripheral blood. The chain carries TRBV19 and TRBJ1-1; 11 bases line up with TRBD1. CDR3 sequence reads: CASSTRDRGWDTEAFF. The CDR3 bases are TGTGCCAGTAGTACCCGGGACAGGGGGTGGGACACTGAAGCTTTCTTT.